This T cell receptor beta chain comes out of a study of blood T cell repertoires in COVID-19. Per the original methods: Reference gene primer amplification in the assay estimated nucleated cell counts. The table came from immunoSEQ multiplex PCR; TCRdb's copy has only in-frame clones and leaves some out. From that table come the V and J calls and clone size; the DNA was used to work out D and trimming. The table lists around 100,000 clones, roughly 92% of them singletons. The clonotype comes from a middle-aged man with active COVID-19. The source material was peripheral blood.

CDR3 nucleotide sequence: TGTGCCAGCAGTTGGGCCGGACAGCCGACTCTAGAAGCTTTCTTT. Amino acid sequence: CASSWAGQPTLEAFF. This chain joins TRBV6-6 and TRBJ1-1; possible D gene TRBD1, 6 bases. Germline V gene sequence: CDR1 MNHNY, CDR2 SVGAGI (reference sequence). The CDR3 has 15 residues. Trimming took off 4 bases at V and 8 bases at J, with 20 bases between the two ends.